The T cell receptor beta chain under discussion was sequenced for a study of control samples from healthy donors and cancer patients. Assay: immunoSEQ multiplex PCR; the TCRdb copy retains only in-frame clones and omits some. The sample gives 120,000 to 150,000 clones, under 95% of which show up once; around 13% is in the top ten. Specimen: blood. The clonotype was recovered from a man in his forties in good health.

The CDR3 bases are TGTGCCAGCAATTCCGTTAATTCACCCCTCCACTTT. It is translated as CASNSVNSPLHF. This chain joins TRBV28 and TRBJ1-6; D gene ambiguous. The CDR3 is made up of 12 amino acids. Germline CDR1 MDHEN, CDR2 SYDVKM. Trimming removed 7 bases from V and 6 bases from J, with 7 bases in between.